These T cell receptor beta chains were read from a single sample in a study of T cell repertoires in cytomegalovirus infection. One entry per CDR3 protein, called by TCRdb with MiXCR from the reads. Among under 350,000 distinct CDR3 sequences, less than 25% were seen once, and the ten largest hold approximately 19%. Which antigens these TCRs recognize remains unknown. Sequences were derived from cultured PBMCs, sampled from culture after CMV antigen stimulation. The receptors were sampled from a human donor in good health (CMV status not recorded). Some clones in this sample may be carry-over from other donors' samples. CDR3s include the opening cysteine and the closing phenylalanine or tryptophan. The size field is filled for only some rows; it gives once, few, many or a size class.

v_call,j_call,clone_size,cdr3_aa
TRBV6-6,TRBJ2-5,-,CASIGGRQETQYF
TRBV19,TRBJ2-1,few,CASTPLASTYNEQFF
TRBV12-3/TRBV12-4,TRBJ2-5,-,CASSLRTGGKTQYF
TRBV7-9,TRBJ2-3,-,CASTQTGSGTDTQYF
TRBV4-1,TRBJ2-1,-,CASSQGARAHGEQFF
TRBV2,TRBJ2-3,-,CASSPGGDTQYF
TRBV11-3,TRBJ2-6,-,CASSLDGAGANVLTF
TRBV15,TRBJ2-5,-,CATSRAPIQETQYF
TRBV4-3,TRBJ2-1,many,CASSQEITNYNEQFF
TRBV19,TRBJ1-3,-,CASSVDGRASGNTIYF
TRBV5-1,TRBJ1-1,many,CASSLNRGTEAFF
TRBV6-1,TRBJ2-4,many,CASSEMVGARVQYF
TRBV12-5,TRBJ2-2,few,CASGSYGGLAGDTGELFF
TRBV2,TRBJ1-5,-,CASSERGRDPQPQHF
TRBV7-8,TRBJ2-6,many,CASSLALQGVSGANVLTF
TRBV7-9,TRBJ1-1,few,CASSARGGMNTEAFF
TRBV7-9,TRBJ1-2,-,CASSFNSNYGYTF
TRBV25-1,TRBJ2-4,-,CASGQEDKNIQYF
TRBV7-2,TRBJ2-1,many,CASSLVFLYNEQFF
TRBV4-1,TRBJ2-5,-,CASSQVRAGGQETQYF
TRBV28,TRBJ1-1,-,CASSPFVPLTTEAFF
TRBV11-2,TRBJ2-1,-,CASSLSLVSYNEQFF
TRBV7-8,TRBJ2-3,few,CASSLDLSGTYTDTQYF
TRBV27,TRBJ2-5,few,CASSLLDRGKETQYF
TRBV7-2,TRBJ2-7,few,CASSPRPPSSYEQYF
TRBV7-9,TRBJ2-1,many,CASSPLGVGPYNEQFF
TRBV27,TRBJ1-5,-,CASSLNMPGGSSQPQHF